The rows below give T cell receptor beta chains drawn from one sample of a study of T cell responses to AZD1222 COVID-19 vaccine. TCRdb keeps only in-frame clones here, not all; method: immunoSEQ multiplex PCR. The sample records 170,000 or so clones, about 90% being singletons. This specimen was peripheral blood, taken on day 0 of AZD1222 vaccination. The receptor set was obtained from an adult in good health. Both conserved end residues are part of each CDR3. The order of the fields is J gene, clone size, D gene, V gene, CDR3 protein, CDR3 DNA. The D gene is left open where the match is weak. The listing skips clone size in some rows; elsewhere it reads once, few, many or a size class.

j_call: TRBJ2-7
clone_size: -
d_call: TRBD1
v_call: TRBV25-1
cdr3_aa: CASSVRGFEQYF
cdr3_nt: TGTGCCAGCAGCGTCAGGGGGTTCGAGCAGTACTTC

j_call: TRBJ2-1
clone_size: few
d_call: TRBD1
v_call: TRBV27
cdr3_aa: CASSLRQGYNEQFF
cdr3_nt: TGTGCCAGCAGTCTCCGACAGGGATACAATGAGCAGTTCTTC

j_call: TRBJ1-5
clone_size: -
d_call: -
v_call: TRBV19
cdr3_aa: CASSIGGRPPQPQHF
cdr3_nt: TGTGCCAGTAGTATCGGTGGGAGGCCCCCACAGCCCCAGCATTTT

j_call: TRBJ1-2
clone_size: -
d_call: -
v_call: TRBV4-1
cdr3_aa: CASSQEGRGDGYTF
cdr3_nt: TGCGCCAGCAGCCAAGAGGGCCGAGGTGATGGCTACACCTTC

j_call: TRBJ2-1
clone_size: -
d_call: TRBD1
v_call: TRBV11-3
cdr3_aa: CASSLGTGSYNEQFF
cdr3_nt: TGTGCCAGCAGCTTAGGGACAGGCTCCTACAATGAGCAGTTCTTC

j_call: TRBJ1-5
clone_size: -
d_call: -
v_call: TRBV27
cdr3_aa: CASSLLGQPQHF
cdr3_nt: TGTGCCAGCAGTCTCCTTGGCCAGCCCCAGCATTTT

j_call: TRBJ2-7
clone_size: -
d_call: TRBD2
v_call: TRBV6-5
cdr3_aa: CASSYSLAAHYEQYF
cdr3_nt: TGTGCCAGCAGTTACTCACTAGCGGCCCATTACGAGCAGTACTTC

j_call: TRBJ2-2
clone_size: -
d_call: TRBD2
v_call: TRBV9
cdr3_aa: CASSVTSAHTGELFF
cdr3_nt: TGTGCCAGCAGCGTAACTAGCGCCCACACCGGGGAGCTGTTTTTT

j_call: TRBJ2-7
clone_size: -
d_call: -
v_call: TRBV6-5
cdr3_aa: CASSPQQGYEQYF
cdr3_nt: TGTGCCAGCAGCCCACAACAGGGCTACGAGCAGTACTTC

j_call: TRBJ1-1
clone_size: -
d_call: -
v_call: TRBV25-1
cdr3_aa: CASSKQGTEAFF
cdr3_nt: TGTGCCAGCAGTAAACAGGGAACTGAAGCTTTCTTT

j_call: TRBJ2-1
clone_size: -
d_call: TRBD2
v_call: TRBV5-4
cdr3_aa: CASSLGLAGVSYNEQFF
cdr3_nt: TGTGCCAGCAGCTTGGGGCTAGCGGGAGTCTCCTACAATGAGCAGTTCTTC

j_call: TRBJ2-1
clone_size: -
d_call: TRBD2
v_call: TRBV7-3
cdr3_aa: CASSLGLDSDEQFF
cdr3_nt: TGTGCCAGCAGCCTTGGACTAGACTCGGATGAGCAGTTCTTC

j_call: TRBJ2-3
clone_size: -
d_call: -
v_call: TRBV7-8
cdr3_aa: CASSLVGSTDTQYF
cdr3_nt: TGTGCCAGCAGCTTAGTTGGGAGCACAGATACGCAGTATTTT

j_call: TRBJ1-2
clone_size: -
d_call: -
v_call: TRBV15
cdr3_aa: CATSRDDSYGYTF
cdr3_nt: TGTGCCACCAGCAGAGACGACAGTTATGGCTACACCTTC

j_call: TRBJ1-1
clone_size: -
d_call: -
v_call: TRBV6-5
cdr3_aa: CASILGSSLNTEAFF
cdr3_nt: TGTGCCAGCATCCTCGGGAGCAGTCTAAACACTGAAGCTTTCTTT

j_call: TRBJ2-7
clone_size: -
d_call: TRBD2
v_call: TRBV18
cdr3_aa: CASSPPGLAGGMDEQYF
cdr3_nt: TGTGCCAGCTCACCACCGGGACTAGCGGGAGGTATGGACGAGCAGTACTTC

j_call: TRBJ1-1
clone_size: -
d_call: -
v_call: TRBV28
cdr3_aa: CASSLGVTEAFF
cdr3_nt: TGTGCCAGCAGTTTGGGGGTAACTGAAGCTTTCTTT

j_call: TRBJ1-2
clone_size: -
d_call: -
v_call: TRBV5-5
cdr3_aa: CASSHFQGIDGYTF
cdr3_nt: TGTGCCAGCAGCCACTTCCAGGGGATAGATGGCTACACCTTC

j_call: TRBJ1-5
clone_size: -
d_call: -
v_call: TRBV10-2
cdr3_aa: CASTEYSNQPQHF
cdr3_nt: TGCGCCAGCACTGAATATAGCAATCAGCCCCAGCATTTT

j_call: TRBJ2-1
clone_size: -
d_call: TRBD2
v_call: TRBV6-5
cdr3_aa: CASSFTRAGATNEQFF
cdr3_nt: TGTGCCAGCAGTTTCACCCGGGCGGGAGCTACCAATGAGCAGTTCTTC

j_call: TRBJ2-1
clone_size: -
d_call: TRBD2
v_call: TRBV2
cdr3_aa: CASSFQRERNEQFF
cdr3_nt: TGTGCCAGCAGTTTCCAGCGGGAGAGGAATGAGCAGTTCTTC

j_call: TRBJ2-7
clone_size: -
d_call: -
v_call: TRBV30
cdr3_aa: CAWSVLVTYEQYF
cdr3_nt: TGTGCCTGGAGTGTACTGGTAACCTACGAGCAGTACTTC

j_call: TRBJ2-3
clone_size: -
d_call: TRBD2
v_call: TRBV7-3
cdr3_aa: CASSLSRPGLAGKDTQYF
cdr3_nt: TGTGCCAGCAGCTTAAGCCGGCCGGGACTAGCGGGCAAAGATACGCAGTATTTT

j_call: TRBJ1-1
clone_size: few
d_call: -
v_call: TRBV5-1
cdr3_aa: CASSTGHLMNTEAFF
cdr3_nt: TGCGCCAGCAGCACGGGACACCTAATGAACACTGAAGCTTTCTTT

j_call: TRBJ1-5
clone_size: -
d_call: -
v_call: TRBV10-1
cdr3_aa: CASRPRHGGDTPEDSNQPQHF
cdr3_nt: TGCGCCAGCAGACCGCGACACGGCGGGGACACACCAGAGGATAGCAATCAGCCCCAGCATTTT

j_call: TRBJ1-1
clone_size: -
d_call: -
v_call: TRBV7-9
cdr3_aa: CASSLARNTEAFF
cdr3_nt: TGTGCCAGCAGCTTAGCCAGGAACACTGAAGCTTTCTTT

j_call: TRBJ2-2
clone_size: -
d_call: TRBD2
v_call: TRBV19
cdr3_aa: CASSNAGLNTGELFF
cdr3_nt: TGTGCCAGTAGCAACGCGGGACTAAACACCGGGGAGCTGTTTTTT

j_call: TRBJ1-2
clone_size: -
d_call: -
v_call: TRBV5-8
cdr3_aa: CASSKGRANYGYTF
cdr3_nt: TGTGCCAGCTCCAAGGGCCGAGCTAACTATGGCTACACCTTC

j_call: TRBJ2-7
clone_size: -
d_call: -
v_call: TRBV6-5
cdr3_aa: CASSYDRRTSYEQYF
cdr3_nt: TGTGCCAGCAGTTACGACAGGCGAACCTCCTACGAGCAGTACTTC

j_call: TRBJ2-7
clone_size: -
d_call: -
v_call: TRBV5-1
cdr3_aa: CASSRTRRVYEQYF
cdr3_nt: TGCGCCAGCAGCCGAACCAGGAGAGTCTACGAGCAGTACTTC

j_call: TRBJ2-2
clone_size: -
d_call: TRBD2
v_call: TRBV7-9
cdr3_aa: CASSPGLASTGELFF
cdr3_nt: TGTGCCAGCAGCCCCGGACTAGCGAGCACCGGGGAGCTGTTTTTT

j_call: TRBJ1-2
clone_size: few
d_call: -
v_call: TRBV6-5
cdr3_aa: CASSPRGVANYGYTF
cdr3_nt: TGTGCCAGCAGCCCGAGGGGGGTAGCTAACTATGGCTACACCTTC

j_call: TRBJ1-4
clone_size: -
d_call: -
v_call: TRBV7-9
cdr3_aa: CASTSFGSNEKLFF
cdr3_nt: TGTGCCAGCACCTCGTTTGGGTCTAATGAAAAACTGTTTTTT

j_call: TRBJ2-7
clone_size: -
d_call: -
v_call: TRBV7-9
cdr3_aa: CATRAPGAGEQYF
cdr3_nt: TGTGCCACTAGGGCCCCGGGGGCGGGAGAGCAGTACTTC

j_call: TRBJ2-7
clone_size: -
d_call: TRBD1
v_call: TRBV5-5
cdr3_aa: CASSSLGQIYEQYF
cdr3_nt: TGTGCCAGCAGCTCGCTGGGACAGATCTACGAGCAGTACTTC

j_call: TRBJ1-1
clone_size: -
d_call: TRBD1
v_call: TRBV19
cdr3_aa: CASSQFGRQGANTEAFF
cdr3_nt: TGTGCCAGTAGTCAATTCGGTCGACAGGGGGCGAACACTGAAGCTTTCTTT

j_call: TRBJ1-5
clone_size: -
d_call: -
v_call: TRBV19
cdr3_aa: CASSLGEGHQPQHF
cdr3_nt: TGTGCCAGTAGTCTTGGGGAAGGCCATCAGCCCCAGCATTTT

j_call: TRBJ2-1
clone_size: -
d_call: TRBD2
v_call: TRBV9
cdr3_aa: CASSVGGTSWARGEQFF
cdr3_nt: TGTGCCAGCAGCGTAGGGGGGACTAGCTGGGCGCGTGGTGAGCAGTTCTTC

j_call: TRBJ2-7
clone_size: -
d_call: TRBD2
v_call: TRBV28
cdr3_aa: CASSLQLAGGRGEQYF
cdr3_nt: TGTGCCAGCAGTTTACAGCTAGCGGGAGGCCGAGGCGAGCAGTACTTC

j_call: TRBJ2-3
clone_size: few
d_call: -
v_call: TRBV2
cdr3_aa: CASRAQGLSTDTQYF
cdr3_nt: TGTGCCAGCAGGGCCCAGGGTTTGAGCACAGATACGCAGTATTTT

j_call: TRBJ1-3
clone_size: -
d_call: -
v_call: TRBV2
cdr3_aa: CASSPDSGNTIYF
cdr3_nt: TGTGCCAGCAGTCCCGACAGCGGAAACACCATATATTTT

j_call: TRBJ2-1
clone_size: -
d_call: TRBD1
v_call: TRBV11-3
cdr3_aa: CASSLGQGAEQFF
cdr3_nt: TGTGCCAGCAGCTTAGGACAGGGTGCTGAGCAGTTCTTC

j_call: TRBJ1-3
clone_size: -
d_call: -
v_call: TRBV28
cdr3_aa: CASRGADRLSGNTIYF
cdr3_nt: TGTGCCAGCAGGGGGGCGGATCGCCTCTCTGGAAACACCATATATTTT